This entry lists 28 T cell receptor beta chains sequenced from one sample in a study of blood T cell repertoires in COVID-19. Profiled with immunoSEQ multiplex PCR; TCRdb holds only in-frame clones, not every one. In the table there are tens of thousands of clones, 85% to 90% of which are singletons. The sequenced sample was peripheral blood. Receptors were obtained from a human donor in a cohort sampled during active COVID-19.

CDR3: CASSLAPAGVVGELFF. The DNA for the CDR3 is TGTGCCAGCAGCTTAGCCCCAGCGGGAGTGGTCGGGGAGCTGTTTTTT. The chain recombines TRBV7-3 with TRBJ2-2; 8 bases match TRBD2. Trimming cost V 2 bases and J 7 bases; bases outside gene matches: 9. Germline loops: CDR1 SGHTA, CDR2 FQGTGA. The CDR3 contains 16 residues.

This clone was seen more than once but under ten times. CDR3 bases: TGTGCCAGCAGCTTGGGATCACGGACTCCAGGGGGCGCAGGAACTGAAGCTTTCTTT. Its protein is CASSLGSRTPGGAGTEAFF. The chain links TRBV7-8 to TRBJ1-1, with 8 nucleotides matching TRBD1. With 3 bases clipped from V and 5 bases from J, the junction kept 20 bases outside the gene matches. CDR3 length equals 19 residues. The germline CDR1 and CDR2 sequences are SGHVS and FQNEAQ. Full variable domain (remainder filled in from reference TRBV7-8 and TRBJ1-1): GAGVSQSPRYKVAKRGQDVALRCDPISGHVSLFWYQQALGQGPEFLTYFQNEAQLDKSGLPSDRFFAERPEGSVSTLKIQRTQQEDSAVYLCASSLGSRTPGGAGTEAFFGQGTRLTVV.

This rearrangement joins TRBV12-3 or TRBV12-4 to TRBJ2-5; the D is unclear. Trimming removed 1 base from V and 7 bases from J, with 7 bases in between. This CDR3 has 12 amino acids. Written as DNA, the CDR3 is TGTGCCAGCAGTTTAGACACCCGGACCCAGTACTTC. It is translated as CASSLDTRTQYF.

The chain combines TRBV15 with TRBJ2-2; 12 bases are a match to TRBD2. CDR3 length equals 17 residues. Germline CDR1 and CDR2: LNHNV and YYDKDF (reference sequence). The J segment lost 2 bases and the V segment lost 3 bases, leaving 4 bases of the junction unmatched. CDR3: CATSSGLAGYNTGELFF. CDR3 DNA sequence: TGTGCCACCAGCAGCGGACTAGCGGGATATAACACCGGGGAGCTGTTTTTT.

This chain connects TRBV19 to TRBJ1-2; tentative D call: TRBD1 (5 bases). V lost 8 bases to trimming and J lost 4 bases, with 11 bases between them. The CDR3 is 12 amino acids. CDR1 is LNHDA, CDR2 SQIVND, per germline (reference sequence). CDR3 loop: CASQDNIYGYTF. CDR3 DNA: TGTGCCAGTCAGGACAATATCTATGGCTACACCTTC.

The chain recombines TRBV9 with TRBJ2-7; 7 bases agree with TRBD2. This CDR3 has 15 amino acids. The germline gives CDR1 SGDLS, CDR2 YYNGEE. V lost 0 bases to trimming and J lost 2 bases; unmatched junction nucleotides: 5. CDR3 residues: CASSVGEGSTYEQYF. As DNA, the CDR3 is TGTGCCAGCAGCGTAGGGGAGGGTTCTACCTACGAGCAGTACTTC.

This chain joins TRBV30 and TRBJ2-7; 9 positions agree with TRBD1. CDR3 size: 13 residues. The V gene end was trimmed by 0 bases and the J gene end by 7 bases; junction bases not matched to a gene: 4. Per germline, CDR1 GTSNPN and CDR2 SVGIG (reference sequence). The CDR3 loop is CAWSVQGAGEQYF. In nucleotides, the CDR3 is TGTGCCTGGAGTGTACAGGGGGCCGGGGAGCAGTACTTC.

The V gene is TRBV11-3, the J gene TRBJ1-1; a weak D match, TRBD1 (6 bases). Per the germline V gene, CDR1 is SGHNT and CDR2 is YENEEA. Trimming cost V 6 bases and J 3 bases, with 14 bases left between them. CDR3 size: 14 residues. The CDR3 sequence is CASSSTGYDTEAFF. CDR3 in DNA: TGTGCCAGCAGTTCAACAGGGTACGACACTGAAGCTTTCTTT. The full variable domain, with the rest looked up from reference TRBV11-3 and TRBJ1-1, is EAGVVQSPRYKIIEKKQPVAFWCNPISGHNTLYWYLQNLGQGPELLIRYENEEAVDDSQLPKDRFSAERLKGVDSTLKIQPAELGDSAVYLCASSSTGYDTEAFFGQGTRLTVV.

The V gene is TRBV14, the J gene TRBJ1-1; D call uncertain. Germline V gene data show CDR1 as SGHDN and CDR2 as FVKESK. Between the trimmed V and J ends, which lost 5 bases and 0 bases, there was a span of 7 bases. This CDR3 region has 13 residues. In DNA form, the CDR3 reads TGTGCCAGCAGCAGGGAGATGAACACTGAAGCTTTCTTT. Residues: CASSREMNTEAFF.

The chain couples TRBV28 to TRBJ2-5; 8 bases fit TRBD1. Trimming cost V 4 bases and J 4 bases; bases outside gene matches: 5. Per the germline V gene, CDR1 is MDHEN and CDR2 is SYDVKM. This CDR3 region has 14 residues. Written as DNA, the CDR3 is TGTGCCAGCAGTTCGTCAGGGGGCGGAGAGACCCAGTACTTC. It is translated as CASSSSGGGETQYF.

The CDR3 reads CASSPPTGANVLTF. Written as DNA, the CDR3 is TGTGCCAGCTCACCACCTACTGGGGCCAACGTCCTGACTTTC. V usage is TRBV18 and J usage is TRBJ2-6; no clear D. CDR1 KGHSH and CDR2 LQKENI come from the germline V gene. The CDR3 sequence is 14 residues long. V was shortened by 0 bases and J by 2 bases, with 2 bases between the two germline ends.

J is TRBJ2-2 and V is TRBV19, with TRBD1 as a possible D gene (6 bases). V lost 1 base and J 5 bases, leaving 23 bases between the germline ends. This CDR3 has 19 residues. From germline, CDR1 is LNHDA and CDR2 SQIVND (reference sequence). The DNA for the CDR3 is TGTGCCAGTAGTATAGTAGTCCCCTCGGTAGGGGGTCGGACCGGGGAGCTGTTTTTT. Protein sequence: CASSIVVPSVGGRTGELFF.

The chain has TRBV12-3 or TRBV12-4 and TRBJ1-2, with TRBD1 matching over 7 bases. This CDR3 has 13 residues. V gave up 6 bases and J gave up 2 bases; unmatched junction bases: 3. The CDR3 DNA reads TGTGCCAGCAGGCTGACAGGGAACTATGGCTACACCTTC. It specifies CASRLTGNYGYTF.

The rearrangement joins TRBV28 to TRBJ1-2; D unclear. V was cut by 1 base and J by 5 bases, with 8 bases left in between. Germline values: CDR1 MDHEN, CDR2 SYDVKM. This CDR3 has 13 amino acids. For the CDR3, the DNA is TGTGCCAGCAGTTTATCCCGGTCTTATGGCTACACCTTC. This gives the protein CASSLSRSYGYTF.

The chain uses TRBV7-9 and TRBJ2-3, with 9 bases lining up with TRBD1. Trimming took 5 bases from V and 6 from J; bases not matched to a gene: 9. In germline, CDR1 is SEHNR, CDR2 FQNEAQ (reference sequence). CDR3 size: 15 residues. CDR3 nucleotides: TGTGCCAGCAGCGATTGGACAGGGGAGGGGGATACGCAGTATTTT. Its protein is CASSDWTGEGDTQYF.

The table lists this clone with a few counts. V gene TRBV29-1 combines with J gene TRBJ2-2, with 7 bases aligning to TRBD1. CDR3 length: 13 residues. The germline V gene encodes CDR1 SQVTM and CDR2 ANQGSEA. V was pared by 7 bases and J by 7 bases, with 9 bases of the junction left unmatched. CDR3 region: CSARQGQNGELFF. CDR3 DNA sequence: TGCAGCGCGAGACAGGGACAAAACGGGGAGCTGTTTTTT.

V is TRBV3-1 (or the pseudogene TRBV3-2) and J is TRBJ2-7, with TRBD1 matching over 9 bases. The CDR3 sequence is 15 residues long. J gave up 5 bases and V 0 bases, and 5 bases lay outside the gene matches. Germline CDR1 and CDR2: LGHDT and YNNKEL (reference sequence). CDR3 coding DNA: TGTGCCAGCAGCCAAGATCGGGGACAGGGAAACGAGCAGTACGTC. As protein: CASSQDRGQGNEQYV.

The gene calls are TRBV9 and TRBJ1-4, with 9 bases identical to TRBD1. CDR1 and CDR2 from the germline V gene are SGDLS and YYNGEE. J was trimmed by 6 bases and V by 0 bases; bases with no gene match: 0. This CDR3 contains 14 residues. CDR3 region: CASSVGQGDEKLFF. CDR3 nucleotide sequence: TGTGCCAGCAGCGTAGGACAGGGGGATGAAAAACTGTTTTTT.

The V and J genes are TRBV6-2 or TRBV6-3 and TRBJ2-1, with 9 positions matching TRBD1. CDR3 length: 16 amino acids. J lost 6 bases, V lost 5 bases, and 11 bases had no gene match. The germline CDR1 and CDR2 sequences are MNHEY and SVGEGT. The CDR3 region has the DNA TGTGCCAGCAGTAGGGGGGGCGGGACAGGGATCAATGAGCAGTTCTTC. It specifies CASSRGGGTGINEQFF.

This clone was observed once. V gene TRBV29-1 combines with J gene TRBJ2-5; a possible D gene is TRBD1 (6 bases). V gave up 4 bases and J gave up 5 bases, with 14 bases separating them. Germline CDR1 reads SQVTM; CDR2 reads ANQGSEA. The CDR3 covers 13 residues. CDR3 nucleotides: TGCAGCGTTGGCCGGGACACTGGGGAGACCCAGTACTTC. It yields the protein CSVGRDTGETQYF.

The rearrangement joins TRBV4-3 to TRBJ1-2, with 9 bases lining up with TRBD1. The junction had 7 bases not matched to a gene; V was cut back by 4 bases and J by 4 bases. Per germline, CDR1 LGHNA and CDR2 YSLEER. The CDR3 runs to 15 residues. In DNA form, the CDR3 reads TGCGCCAGCAGCCCAGAACCGGACAGGGGCTATGGCTACACCTTC. It translates to CASSPEPDRGYGYTF.

This clone was observed once. The chain couples TRBV6-6 to TRBJ2-7, with D maybe TRBD1 (5 bases). V shed 2 bases and J shed 0 bases, with 5 bases lying between them. From germline, CDR1 is MNHNY and CDR2 SVGAGI (reference sequence). The CDR3 has 13 residues. The CDR3 reads CASSYRGSYEQYV. For the CDR3, the DNA is TGTGCCAGCAGTTACAGGGGCTCCTACGAGCAGTACGTC.

The chain carries TRBV6-2 or TRBV6-3 and TRBJ1-2; 8 positions match TRBD1. This CDR3 has 15 residues. CDR1 MNHEY and CDR2 SVGEGT come from the germline V gene. J lost 4 bases, V lost 5 bases, and 9 bases had no gene match. The CDR3 loop reads CASSAPAGGSYGYTF. CDR3 bases: TGTGCCAGCAGTGCTCCAGCAGGGGGCAGCTATGGCTACACCTTC.

This sequence joins TRBV6-6 and TRBJ2-5; D may be TRBD2 (6 bases). The germline CDR1 and CDR2 sequences are MNHNY and SVGAGI (reference sequence). The CDR3 sequence is 13 residues long. The CDR3 region is CASTGTASGTQYF. In nucleotides, the CDR3 is TGTGCTTCTACCGGGACTGCGAGCGGGACCCAGTACTTC.

The chain has TRBV19 and TRBJ1-2; weak D call: TRBD1 (6 bases). CDR3 length equals 14 residues. The germline gives CDR1 LNHDA, CDR2 SQIVND (reference sequence). The V end was cut by 6 bases, the J end by 4 bases, with 15 bases between. The CDR3: CASRPPGDLYGYTF. Written as DNA, the CDR3 is TGTGCCAGTAGGCCCCCAGGGGATCTCTATGGCTACACCTTC.

This chain joins TRBV7-2 and TRBJ2-7; 10 bases align to TRBD1. J was trimmed by 6 bases and V by 4 bases; bases with no gene match: 3. Germline-derived CDR1 and CDR2 are SGHTA and FQGNSA. The CDR3 has 13 residues. DNA of the CDR3: TGTGCCAGCAGCTACGACAGGGGGCGCGAGCAGTACTTC. Protein sequence: CASSYDRGREQYF.

The V and J genes are TRBV5-1 and TRBJ2-1; 13 bases are shared with TRBD2. The CDR3 sequence is 19 residues long. The junction had 16 bases not matched to a gene; V was cut back by 4 bases and J by 6 bases. CDR1 and CDR2 from the germline V gene are SGHRS and YFSETQ. Here the CDR3 DNA reads TGCGCCAGCAGCCCCGGACTAGCGGGAGTAGGGGGTCTTACCAATGAGCAGTTCTTC. This encodes CASSPGLAGVGGLTNEQFF.

This clone was picked up one time. This sequence joins TRBV5-4 and TRBJ1-6; tentative D call: TRBD1 (5 bases). CDR3 length: 16 residues. V was clipped by 1 base and J by 7 bases, with 15 bases between them. CDR1 SGHNT and CDR2 YYREEE come from the germline V gene (reference sequence). CDR3 DNA sequence: TGTGCCAGCAGCTTGCCGGGGGGTAGTGGGAATTCACCCCTCCACTTT. It yields the protein CASSLPGGSGNSPLHF.